The present TCR beta chain was sequenced within a study of blood T cell repertoires in COVID-19. Original methodology: Using reference gene primer amplification, nucleated cell counts were estimated. Here immunoSEQ multiplex PCR was the method, and the copy in TCRdb shows in-frame clones only, minus some. D and trimming were read from the DNA, whereas the V and J calls and clone size are those reported in that table. The sample contains some 300,000 clones, more than 75% of which appear only once. The CDR3 has 13 residues. The V gene lost 5 bases and the J gene lost 2 bases, with 8 bases spanning the gap. The study drew participants aged about 18 to 89 years from about two dozen US areas. Participants reported their clinical history, and cohort assignment relied on those reports.

The V and J genes are TRBV12-3 or TRBV12-4 and TRBJ2-3; no clear D gene. Sequencing input: PBMCs or T cells enriched from blood (not recorded which). The origin of this receptor is a woman aged 25-40 years who had recovered from COVID-19. For the CDR3, the DNA is TGTGCCAGCAGTCCAGACAACACAGATACGCAGTATTTT. This translates into CASSPDNTDTQYF.